This record concerns one T cell receptor beta chain sequence. Its target is unknown. Sequenced by immunoSEQ multiplex PCR; TCRdb stores in-frame clones only, minus some. The top ten hold around 16% of the sample, which has 35,000 to 40,000 clones, roughly two fifths seen once. The time point was: after neoadjuvant nivolumab, at surgical resection. This specimen comes from a study of neoadjuvant anti-PD-1 for oral cavity cancer. General study findings and limits: Only a few patients per response group were TCR-analyzed; validation needed. Greater tumor shrinkage accompanied bigger post-treatment sizes of preexisting clones. Treg/Th17 ratio rose with pretreatment blood and fell with post-treatment tumor TCRbeta clonality.

Germline CDR1 is MNHNS and CDR2 is SASEGT. Trimming removed 8 bases at V and 2 bases at J, with 16 bases between. The CDR3 contains 15 residues. The V and J genes are TRBV6-1 and TRBJ1-5; perhaps TRBD1 as D (5 bases). Sequencing was performed on tumor tissue, taken after nivolumab (anti-PD-1) treatment. This receptor was obtained from a person aged 40 to 85 with oral cavity squamous cell carcinoma. For the CDR3, the DNA is TGTGCCAGCGCAAGGGGACTTCGTGGCAATCAGCCCCAGCATTTT. Translation: CASARGLRGNQPQHF.